The 13 T cell receptor beta chains listed next were all sequenced from one sample in a study of T cells after yellow fever vaccination. TCRdb passed the 5' RACE reads through MiXCR, listing each CDR3 protein once. The profile shows hundreds of thousands of distinct CDR3 sequences, 3% to 4.5% of them singletons. The sample here was PBMCs, taken on the day of the yellow fever booster vaccination. All receptors come from a man younger than 35 who received the YFV17D yellow fever vaccine.

This clonotype was found many times. The chain recombines TRBV7-3 with TRBJ2-3; 9 positions match TRBD2. V gave up 1 base and J gave up 8 bases; unmatched junction bases: 10. The CDR3 has 16 residues. Germline loops: CDR1 SGHTA, CDR2 FQGTGA. The CDR3 sequence is CASSLNSGGPGSTQYF. The CDR3 DNA sequence: TGTGCCAGCAGCTTAAACAGCGGGGGGCCGGGGAGTACGCAGTATTTT. The entire variable domain, with the rest obtained from reference TRBV7-3 and TRBJ2-3, is as follows: GAGVSQTPSNKVTEKGKYVELRCDPISGHTALYWYRQSLGQGPEFLIYFQGTGAADDSGLPNDRFFAVRPEGSVSTLKIQRTERGDSAVYLCASSLNSGGPGSTQYFGPGTRLTVL.

This clonotype was seen more than once but under ten times. The V and J genes are TRBV7-2 and TRBJ1-1; D unclear. CDR1 and CDR2 (germline): SGHTA, FQGNSA. This CDR3 contains 12 residues. Trimming took 6 bases from V and 5 from J, leaving 10 bases between them. The CDR3 DNA sequence: TGTGCCAGCAGTCTGAAGTATACTGAAGCTTTCTTT. It specifies CASSLKYTEAFF.

This clonotype was counted ten times or more. The V gene is TRBV7-3, the J gene TRBJ2-3; 9 positions agree with TRBD1. Germline-derived CDR1 and CDR2 are SGHTA and FQGTGA. J was trimmed by 5 bases and V by 4 bases; bases with no gene match: 10. This CDR3 has 16 amino acids. CDR3 sequence (DNA): TGTGCCAGCAGCTCGCGGACAGGGGCATTCGGAGATACGCAGTATTTT. This gives the protein CASSSRTGAFGDTQYF.

This clonotype was counted many times. V gene TRBV7-8 combines with J gene TRBJ2-1; 7 bases map to TRBD2. After removal of 5 bases from V and 6 bases from J, the junction contained 25 bases not matched to a gene. The CDR3 runs to 20 residues. CDR1 is SGHVS and CDR2 is FQNEAQ in the germline V gene. This CDR3 is CASSHMWGVRAGELLNEQFF. The CDR3 DNA is TGTGCCAGCAGCCACATGTGGGGTGTAAGGGCGGGGGAGCTCCTCAATGAGCAGTTCTTC.

This clonotype was picked up many times. This chain connects TRBV12-3 or TRBV12-4 to TRBJ2-7; D is perhaps TRBD1 or TRBD2 (6 bases each). CDR3 length: 15 residues. The V end was cut by 2 bases, the J end by 2 bases, with 13 bases between. The CDR3 loop reads CASSLFTGRTYEQYF. CDR3 in DNA: TGTGCCAGCAGTTTATTCACAGGGAGGACCTACGAGCAGTACTTC.

This clonotype has at least ten counts. The V gene is TRBV7-9, the J gene TRBJ1-1, with D maybe TRBD1 (5 bases). V was pared by 5 bases and J by 6 bases, with 16 bases between. Germline CDR1 is SEHNR and CDR2 is FQNEAQ (reference sequence). The CDR3 length is 14 residues. The CDR3 nucleotides are TGTGCCAGCAGCCCGCCTGGTCGGGGCGCTGAAGCTTTCTTT. Residues: CASSPPGRGAEAFF.

This clonotype was seen a handful of times. The genes are TRBV6-1 and TRBJ2-1; 7 bases are shared with TRBD2. This CDR3 is 14 amino acids long. The V gene end was trimmed by 6 bases and the J gene end by 7 bases; junction bases not matched to a gene: 9. The germline gives CDR1 MNHNS, CDR2 SASEGT. This CDR3 reads CASRGAGFWNEQFF. In DNA, the CDR3 is TGTGCCAGCAGGGGAGCGGGGTTCTGGAATGAGCAGTTCTTC.

This clonotype was detected a few times. V is TRBV18 and J is TRBJ1-5; 9 bases are shared with TRBD1. J gave up 4 bases and V 2 bases, and 6 bases lay outside the gene matches. Germline CDR1 reads KGHSH; CDR2 reads LQKENI. The CDR3 runs to 16 residues. As DNA, the CDR3 is TGTGCCAGCTCACCAATCGGGACAGGGCTAAATCAGCCCCAGCATTTT. It is translated as CASSPIGTGLNQPQHF.

This clonotype was observed many times. The rearrangement uses TRBV5-1 and TRBJ2-3; no clear D. The CDR3 consists of 13 residues. Trimming took off 2 bases at V and 6 bases at J, with 10 bases between the two ends. Germline CDR1 is SGHRS and CDR2 is YFSETQ. The CDR3 coding sequence is TGCGCCAGCAGCTTATCAGGCCCCGATACGCAGTATTTT. Amino acid sequence: CASSLSGPDTQYF.

The sample holds many counts of this clonotype. The chain is built from TRBV19 and TRBJ1-2, with 7 bases matching TRBD1. V lost 7 bases to trimming and J lost 3 bases; unmatched junction nucleotides: 5. CDR1 and CDR2 (germline): LNHDA, SQIVND (reference sequence). This CDR3 has 13 residues. This chain's CDR3 is CASIGQADYGYTF. The CDR3 nucleotides are TGTGCCAGTATAGGACAGGCAGACTATGGCTACACCTTC.

This chain joins TRBV24-1 and TRBJ2-1; the D is unclear. CDR3 length equals 13 residues. Germline V gene sequence: CDR1 KGHDR, CDR2 SFDVKD. Between the trimmed V and J ends, which lost 3 bases and 3 bases, there was a span of 5 bases. The CDR3 DNA sequence: TGTGCCACCAGTGATACTGACTACAATGAGCAGTTCTTC. This gives the protein CATSDTDYNEQFF.

This clonotype was observed a handful of times. The chain joins TRBV10-1 to TRBJ2-5; TRBD2 aligns across 7 bases. The CDR3 spans 15 residues. CDR1 and CDR2 from the germline V gene are WNHNN and SYGVQD (reference sequence). V lost 8 bases to trimming and J lost 4 bases; unmatched junction nucleotides: 13. The CDR3 loop reads CASSPATSAGETQYF. The CDR3 region has the DNA TGCGCCAGCTCCCCGGCTACTAGCGCGGGAGAGACCCAGTACTTC.

The chain recombines TRBV25-1 with TRBJ2-5; D is possibly TRBD1 or TRBD2 (5 bases each). Germline values: CDR1 MGHDK, CDR2 SYGVNS. The CDR3 length is 15 residues. Trimming removed 1 base from V and 2 bases from J, with 11 bases in between. CDR3 DNA sequence: TGTGCCAGCAGTGAATTTTTGGGGGATCAAGAGACCCAGTACTTC. Translating it yields CASSEFLGDQETQYF. The full variable domain, its missing parts supplied by reference TRBV25-1 and TRBJ2-5, is EADIYQTPRYLVIGTGKKITLECSQTMGHDKMYWYQQDPGMELHLIHYSYGVNSTEKGDLSSESTVSRIRTEHFPLTLESARPSHTSQYLCASSEFLGDQETQYFGPGTRLLVL.